Listed below are T cell receptor beta chains from one sample, sequenced in a study of blood T cell repertoires in COVID-19. Data came from immunoSEQ multiplex PCR; TCRdb stores just in-frame clones and leaves some out. Found here are roughly 160,000 clones, approximately 85% of them singletons; the top ten hold about 6.9%. The sample comprised peripheral blood. These receptors were collected from a man older than 75 with COVID-19, enrolled during active disease. CDR3s leave out the opening cysteine and the closing phenylalanine or tryptophan. Clone size is not always given. Where it is, it says once, few, many or a class for expanded clones.

TRBV18	.	ASSAIRTGWDSPLH
TRBV10-3	once	ATRQGVGYGYT
TRBV7-3	once	ASSLARNQPQH
TRBV4-3	.	ASSQGGGTTFQDEQY
TRBV6-2/TRBV6-3	.	ASSTRGTGDYGYT
TRBV4-1	.	ASSPGGPVVALH
TRBV12-5	few	ASGLAAGNTIY
TRBV28	.	ADYVPGYGYT
TRBV5-6	.	ASKNPRGPSTDTQY
TRBV18	once	ASSSPDRSLYGYT
TRBV4-1	.	ASSQVPDSGEQY
TRBV27	.	ASSLQTYNSPLH
TRBV11-2	.	ASGIGFYLAF
TRBV7-2	.	ASSLDRSYEQY
TRBV3-1/TRBV3-2	.	ASSQEDRAGEKLF
TRBV4-1	.	ASSQARGSSYNEQF
TRBV6-5	.	ASRTDNNSPLH
TRBV9	.	ASSVAGAANYGYT
TRBV2	.	ASRGLAGVNEQF
TRBV6-2/TRBV6-3	.	ASSPGLSYEQY
TRBV2	.	ASRQGGYT
TRBV5-1	.	ASSLTGGDTEAF
TRBV7-3	.	ASSAYSGTGLREQF
TRBV5-1	.	ASSLVGTGDYGYT
TRBV7-7	.	ASSRQGGETQY
TRBV28	.	ASSSTDNYGYT
TRBV19	once	ASTPRGGQDTQY
TRBV5-1	once	ASSLDSFSGNTIY
TRBV9	.	ASSKDVGASYGYT
TRBV19	.	ASSFGLEGNTQY
TRBV2	.	ASSAPAARGYT
TRBV5-1	.	ASSLGGGAKDTQY
TRBV18	once	ASSPGLAGTYNEQF
TRBV10-1	.	ASSEVGGGDNEQF
TRBV2	.	ASSEPSWRDSNEQF
TRBV14	.	ASSPYDRGYRGYT
TRBV12-5	.	ASGPGRDRAGDEQF
TRBV9	.	ASSAAGTPNTEAF
TRBV5-1	.	ASSPSSGGSYNEQF
TRBV28	.	ASSSESGESPLH
TRBV7-9	.	ASSPHTGTGRAEQY
TRBV12-3/TRBV12-4	few	ASSFAYYGYT
TRBV7-2	.	ASSSIGGGSGGNTIY
TRBV11-2	.	ASTTGNSYEQY
TRBV2	.	ASSSTGGRETQY
TRBV5-6	.	ASSSLAGGDNEQF
TRBV4-1	once	ASSQAPGGTVHEKLF
TRBV19	once	ASSSLAGGPYNEQF
TRBV24-1	.	ATSDSTGGLEKLF
TRBV10-3	.	AISETGRGDGYT
TRBV7-8	.	ASSLEATDNSPLH
TRBV10-2	.	ASSEGDRDEAF
TRBV6-5	once	ASSYSSWGGQY
TRBV3-1/TRBV3-2	.	ASSPAGRNNSPLH
TRBV5-1	.	ASSLGEMHNEQF
TRBV19	.	ASSGRGGPYSFNTEAF
TRBV7-3	.	ASSSDSMNTEAF